These T cell receptor beta chains were read from a single sample in a study of CD8 T cells in Susac syndrome. One entry per CDR3 protein results from TCRdb running MiXCR on the immunoSEQ multiplex PCR reads. The data contain 160,000 or so distinct CDR3 sequences, approximately 95% of them singletons. The specimen was CD8+ T cells from PBMCs. All receptors derive from a human donor with multiple sclerosis. Both conserved end residues are part of each CDR3. Each record gives: V gene, J gene, D gene, clone size, CDR3 DNA, CDR3 protein. The D gene is left open where the match is weak. Where a row states a size, it is once, few, many or the class of an expanded clone; other rows omit it.

TRBV2	TRBJ2-1	-	-	TGTGCCAGCAGTGAAGTGGAGTGGGGGAATGAGCAGTTCTTC	CASSEVEWGNEQFF
TRBV29-1	TRBJ2-1	-	-	TGCAGCGTCGACCGGGTTGAGCAGTTCTTC	CSVDRVEQFF
TRBV3-1	TRBJ2-4	-	-	TGTGCCAGCAGCCAAGAAGAAGGACTCACCTCGACAAACATTCAGTACTTC	CASSQEEGLTSTNIQYF
TRBV5-6	TRBJ2-1	TRBD2	-	TGTGCCAGCAGCTTGGGGGGGACTAGCGGGACCCAATTTGCAGATGAGCAGTTCTTC	CASSLGGTSGTQFADEQFF
TRBV29-1	TRBJ1-4	TRBD1	-	TGCAGCGTTGTGAAGGGGGCGGAGGAAAAACTGTTTTTT	CSVVKGAEEKLFF
TRBV27	TRBJ2-1	TRBD2	-	TGTGCCAGCAGTGTGGGACTAGCGGATTACAATGAGCAGTTCTTC	CASSVGLADYNEQFF
TRBV2	TRBJ2-1	-	-	TGTGCCAGCAGTGATTATCAAAAATCCTACAATGAGCAGTTCTTC	CASSDYQKSYNEQFF
TRBV6-2/TRBV6-3	TRBJ2-5	-	once	TGTGCCAGCAGTCCGTCAGAGACCCAGTACTTC	CASSPSETQYF
TRBV5-1	TRBJ2-7	-	-	TGCGCCAGCAGCTTGGCGGTCTTCCTCGGCGAGCAGTACTTC	CASSLAVFLGEQYF
TRBV5-6	TRBJ1-5	-	-	TGTGCCAGCAGCTTGTCCGGAACAAATCAGCCCCAGCATTTT	CASSLSGTNQPQHF
TRBV27	TRBJ2-3	-	-	TGTGCCAGCAGTTTGGGGGTCACAGATACGCAGTATTTT	CASSLGVTDTQYF
TRBV3-1	TRBJ2-7	-	few	TGTGCCAGCAGCCAAGGGACAGCCTCCTACGAGCAGTACTTC	CASSQGTASYEQYF
TRBV27	TRBJ2-1	-	-	TGTGCCAGCAGTTTGGTTCGCTCCTACAATGAGCAGTTCTTC	CASSLVRSYNEQFF
TRBV30	TRBJ2-3	-	once	TGTGCCTGGAGTCCTTTTAGTGGAGATACGCAGTATTTT	CAWSPFSGDTQYF
TRBV7-9	TRBJ2-5	-	-	TGTGCCAGCAGCTTTCCCCAAGAGACCCAGTACTTC	CASSFPQETQYF
TRBV27	TRBJ1-1	-	-	TGTGCCAGCAGTCCCGAATGGGATTTGGGCACTGAAGCTTTCTTT	CASSPEWDLGTEAFF
TRBV19	TRBJ1-1	-	-	TGTGCCAGTATCAGCCTTTGGGGGAACACTGAAGCTTTCTTT	CASISLWGNTEAFF
TRBV3-1	TRBJ1-5	-	-	TGTGCCAGCAGCGAGGAAAACAATCAGCCCCAGCATTTT	CASSEENNQPQHF
TRBV27	TRBJ1-1	-	-	TGTGCCAGCAGTTCACTTTACCCCGGCAGGACTAACACTGAAGCTTTCTTT	CASSSLYPGRTNTEAFF
TRBV15	TRBJ2-5	TRBD1	-	TGTGCCACAAACACTGAAAGGACAGGACAAGAGACCCAGTACTTC	CATNTERTGQETQYF
TRBV5-1	TRBJ2-7	-	-	TGCGCCAGCAGCTTGTCGACAAAGTCCTACGAGCAGTACTTC	CASSLSTKSYEQYF
TRBV5-1	TRBJ1-1	-	-	TGCGCCAGCAGCTTGGAACAATCGGGCAAGTCTGAAGCTTTCTTT	CASSLEQSGKSEAFF
TRBV7-9	TRBJ2-1	-	-	TGTGCCAGCAGCGCAAGTCTCGTTTGGGAGCAGTTCTTC	CASSASLVWEQFF
TRBV7-3	TRBJ2-7	TRBD1	-	TGTGCCAGCAGCACGGGACAGGGACCCTACGAGCAGTACTTC	CASSTGQGPYEQYF
TRBV9	TRBJ2-1	-	-	TGTGCCAGCAGCGTAGCTGGGGCTCTGAGCTCCTACAATGAGCAGTTCTTC	CASSVAGALSSYNEQFF
TRBV19	TRBJ1-1	TRBD1	-	TGTGCCAGTAGTATACTCCCGGGACAGGGGATGAACACTGAAGCTTTCTTT	CASSILPGQGMNTEAFF
TRBV7-9	TRBJ1-2	-	-	TGTGCCAGCGAGTTTGGGCAGTCTAACTATGGCTACACCTTC	CASEFGQSNYGYTF
TRBV12-3/TRBV12-4	TRBJ2-2	-	once	TGTGCCAGCAGTCCAGGGTCCGGGGAGCTGTTTTTT	CASSPGSGELFF
TRBV19	TRBJ2-7	TRBD1	once	TGTGCCAGTAGTTATCGCGGCCAGGGGGCGAGGGAGCAGTACTTC	CASSYRGQGAREQYF
TRBV20-1	TRBJ1-2	-	-	TGCAGTGCTAGTAGCGGTGACAGTAACTATGGCTACACCTTC	CSASSGDSNYGYTF
TRBV5-1	TRBJ2-5	TRBD2	-	TGCGCCAGCAGCCCGCGAACTAGCGGATTTCAAGAGACCCAGTACTTC	CASSPRTSGFQETQYF
TRBV3-1	TRBJ2-1	-	-	TGTGCCAGCAGCCAAGATACGAATGAGCAGTTCTTC	CASSQDTNEQFF
TRBV20-1	TRBJ2-1	TRBD2	-	TGCAGTGCTAGGGGGACTAGCGGGAACTACAATGAGCAGTTCTTC	CSARGTSGNYNEQFF
TRBV5-6	TRBJ2-7	-	-	TGTGCCAGCAGCTTAGGGGTACCCTCCTACGAGCAGTACTTC	CASSLGVPSYEQYF
TRBV10-3	TRBJ2-7	-	-	TGTGCCATCAGTGATCCGGGGCGGTCCGAGCAGTACTTC	CAISDPGRSEQYF
TRBV27	TRBJ1-2	-	-	TGTGCCAGCAGACAAACGTACGGCTATGGCTACACCTTC	CASRQTYGYGYTF
TRBV4-1	TRBJ1-2	-	-	TGCGCCAGCAGTGGCTTCGGCGGCTACACCTTC	CASSGFGGYTF
TRBV4-1	TRBJ2-5	TRBD2	-	TGCGCCAGCAGTGGTCGACTAGCGGGAGTTGGAGAGACCCAGTACTTC	CASSGRLAGVGETQYF
TRBV9	TRBJ1-1	-	-	TGTGCCAGCAGCGGACCCGAGTCCCTTGCTTTCTTT	CASSGPESLAFF
TRBV27	TRBJ2-7	-	-	TGTGCCAGCAGTCCGGGTCCTGGGGCCTACGAGCAGTACTTC	CASSPGPGAYEQYF
TRBV4-2	TRBJ2-1	TRBD1	-	TGTGCCAGCAGCCAATACCTCGGGACAGTTGAGCAGTTCTTC	CASSQYLGTVEQFF
TRBV29-1	TRBJ2-7	TRBD2	few	TGCAGCGTTGATTTATCCCCCGGCGGGAGGCCGTCCTACGAGCAGTACTTC	CSVDLSPGGRPSYEQYF
TRBV10-2	TRBJ2-7	TRBD1	-	TGCGCCAGCAGAGTGGACTCAGGGGGGCAGTACTTC	CASRVDSGGQYF